Each of the 10 T cell receptor beta chains below was sequenced from the same sample in a study of identifying expanded T cells in peripheral blood (dated by TCRdb to about 2019). Library preparation was by the immunoSEQ multiplex PCR assay. TCRdb's version of the immuneACCESS table is confined to in-frame rearrangements and falls short of the full clone set. An unresolved V gene accounts for under half of the shortfall where checked; the remainder is of unknown origin. Across this sample there are 80,000 or so clones, with 84% seen only once. The top ten constitute 18% of the sample. The sample comprised blood. These receptors all come from a person between 18 and 75 years old in good health.

The chain employs TRBV19 and TRBJ2-7, with D perhaps being TRBD1 or TRBD2 (5 bases each). CDR1 and CDR2 (germline): LNHDA, SQIVND (reference sequence). V shed 5 bases and J shed 3 bases, with 17 bases lying between them. The CDR3 sequence is 15 residues long. The CDR3 DNA reads TGTGCCAGTAGTCCTAACCGGGACGGCGACTACGAGCAGTACTTC. This codes for CASSPNRDGDYEQYF.

V and J are TRBV7-2 and TRBJ2-2; weak D call: TRBD1 (5 bases). The ends were cut back, 0 bases at V and 6 bases at J, with 11 bases in the middle. The CDR3 length is 15 residues. CDR1 and CDR2 (germline): SGHTA, FQGNSA. CDR3 in amino acids: CASSLAQGYSGELFF. Written as DNA, the CDR3 is TGTGCCAGCAGCTTAGCGCAGGGTTATTCCGGGGAGCTGTTTTTT.

V is TRBV12-2 and J is TRBJ1-1; no DNA check was done on the table's D call, TRBD1. TRBV12-2 is a pseudogene locus. The CDR3 is 13 residues long. The CDR3 is CASRSRQNTEAFF. The DNA for the CDR3 is TGTGCAAGTCGCTCCCGACAGAACACTGAAGCTTTCTTT.

The rearrangement links TRBV28 to TRBJ2-3; TRBD2 agrees at 12 bases. Germline lookup yields CDR1 MDHEN and CDR2 SYDVKM. This CDR3 comprises 18 residues. V dropped 6 bases and J dropped 2; count of bases not matched to a gene: 12. CDR3 in DNA: TGTGCCAGCAGACTGAGACTAGCGGGAGTCGGGGACACAGATACGCAGTATTTT. Protein product: CASRLRLAGVGDTDTQYF.

The chain links TRBV28 to TRBJ1-2, with no clear D. Germline V lookup: CDR1 MDHEN, CDR2 SYDVKM. Trimming cost V 1 base and J 3 bases, with 15 bases left between them. CDR3 length equals 16 residues. CDR3 residues: CASSLSPEGLDYGYTF. For the CDR3, the DNA is TGTGCCAGCAGTTTATCTCCGGAAGGGTTGGACTATGGCTACACCTTC.

J is TRBJ2-7 and V is TRBV28; TRBD2 might be the D (5 bases). Germline V lookup: CDR1 MDHEN, CDR2 SYDVKM. Trimming shortened V by 6 bases and J by 6 bases, and 18 bases separated the two germline ends. The CDR3 is 14 amino acids. CDR3 DNA: TGTGCCAGCAGACCACTAGTCCTTTTATCCGAGCAGTACTTC. Protein: CASRPLVLLSEQYF.

V gene TRBV5-4 combines with J gene TRBJ1-2; TRBD1 aligns across 7 bases. V was pared by 3 bases and J by 2 bases, with 7 bases of the junction left unmatched. The germline V gene encodes CDR1 SGHNT and CDR2 YYREEE (reference sequence). The CDR3 spans 15 residues. DNA for the CDR3: TGTGCCAGCAGCTGGCAGGGGGACCTCAACTATGGCTACACCTTC. Translating gives CASSWQGDLNYGYTF.

The CDR3 DNA sequence: TGTGCCAGCAGGAGACAGGGATCTTACGAGCAGTACTTC. Amino acid sequence: CASRRQGSYEQYF. The chain is built from TRBV6-5 and TRBJ2-7; TRBD1 agrees at 7 bases. J lost 4 bases, V lost 6 bases, and 6 bases had no gene match. Looked up from germline, CDR1 is MNHEY and CDR2 is SVGAGI. This CDR3 has 13 residues.

The chain uses TRBV5-1 and TRBJ2-3, with D unresolved. This CDR3 contains 12 residues. Per germline, CDR1 SGHRS and CDR2 YFSETQ. Trimming cost V 2 bases and J 2 bases, with 3 bases left between them. The CDR3: CASSFTTDTQYF. The CDR3 nucleotides read TGCGCCAGCAGCTTTACCACAGATACGCAGTATTTT.

This clone was seen a few times. This rearrangement joins TRBV4-3 to TRBJ2-2; no definite D call. The CDR3 covers 14 residues. Germline CDR1 LGHNA, CDR2 YSLEER. Trimming removed 0 bases from V and 6 bases from J, with 8 bases in between. The CDR3 is CASSQDQEPGELFF. CDR3 coding DNA: TGCGCCAGCAGCCAAGATCAGGAGCCCGGGGAGCTGTTTTTT.